This T cell receptor (beta chain) was sequenced in a study of metastatic and nonmetastatic thyroid tumors. Overall study: It was across blood and tumor or nodule tissue from malignant and benign thyroid patients that repertoires were compared. Findings and caveats of the study: It was reportedly found that TCR beta diversity was significantly higher in malignant thyroid tumors than in benign nodules, a difference seen in both blood and tumor samples.

Original methodology: Using the CDR3 differences seen across clinicopathological groups, the authors built a distant-metastasis classifier for papillary thyroid cancer, which was meant to discriminate distant-metastatic patients. With MiXCR, TCRdb called clones anew from the PCR reads. What appears here as the V and J calls and clone size reflects TCRdb's work, not the paper's. Of approximately 79,000 clones listed, 8% to 9.5% are singletons. The CDR3 length is 16 residues. CDR1 MNHNS and CDR2 SASEGT come from the germline V gene. The junction had 3 bases not matched to a gene; V was cut back by 3 bases and J by 4 bases. Thyroid surgery was preceded by no treatment in any patient. This clone was seen many times. Its antigen is still unknown.

Material for sequencing was blood. The source is a female donor with papillary thyroid cancer or a benign thyroid nodule (not recorded which). Some clones in this sample may be carry-over from other donors' samples. The V call is TRBV6-1, the J call TRBJ2-3, with TRBD2 matching 14 bases. The chain's CDR3 is CASSETSGGGADTQYF. As DNA, the CDR3 is TGTGCCAGCAGTGAGACTAGCGGGGGGGGAGCAGATACGCAGTATTTT.